The 23 T cell receptor beta chains below were found in one sample sequenced in a study of cytomegalovirus exposure and HLA in healthy donors (dated by TCRdb to the late 2010s). The library relied on the immunoSEQ multiplex PCR assay. For the multiplex PCR, a mixture combining 60 forward primers for TCR Vbeta segments and 13 reverse primers for TCR Jbeta segments was used. This is the immuneACCESS table as TCRdb keeps it, with only in-frame sequences that have V and J called. A part of the clones is gone; compared with another copy, unresolved V genes explain less than half, and the rest is unexplained. In this sample's table one finds under 200,000 clones. Roughly 0.83% of the sample rests with the top ten. Sequencing was carried out using PBMCs. All receptors come from a woman between 18 and 29 years old in good health and CMV-seropositive.

The rearrangement joins TRBV5-8 to TRBJ2-5; D might be TRBD2 (5 bases). CDR1 SGHTS and CDR2 YDEGEE come from the germline V gene. The CDR3 sequence is 18 residues long. The germline V and J ends were trimmed by 0 bases and 5 bases, with 23 bases remaining between them. Here the CDR3 reads CASSLEKVTGGLRETQYF. CDR3 in DNA: TGTGCCAGCAGCTTGGAAAAGGTGACGGGCGGGTTGAGGGAGACCCAGTACTTC.

As for this clone: A junction boundary mismatches the germline segment, possibly from a read error. The J gene is TRBJ2-2, the V gene TRBV7-7, with D maybe TRBD2 (6 bases). CDR1 SSHAT and CDR2 FNYEAQ come from the germline V gene (reference sequence). The CDR3 contains 13 residues. This CDR3 is CASSPGTTGELFF. In DNA, the CDR3 is TGTGCTAGCAGCCCGGGGACTACCGGGGAGCTGTTTTTT.

CDR3 nucleotides: TGCGCCAGCAGCTTGTCGACAGAGAGATCATCACCCCTCCACTTT. Protein sequence: CASSLSTERSSPLHF. This chain uses TRBV5-1 with TRBJ1-6; D is perhaps TRBD1 (5 bases). CDR1 and CDR2 from the germline V gene are SGHRS and YFSETQ. CDR3 length: 15 residues. V lost 1 base, J lost 10 bases, and 15 bases lay in between. Looking up the rest from reference TRBV5-1 and TRBJ1-6 gives the full variable domain: KAGVTQTPRYLIKTRGQQVTLSCSPISGHRSVSWYQQTPGQGLQFLFEYFSETQRNKGNFPGRFSGRQFSNSRSEMNVSTLELGDSALYLCASSLSTERSSPLHFGNGTRLTVT.

The chain combines TRBV29-1 with TRBJ2-1; 7 positions agree with TRBD2. The CDR3 contains 13 residues. V shed 7 bases, J shed 9 bases, and the junction held 12 bases outside the gene matches. CDR1 and CDR2 from the germline V gene are SQVTM and ANQGSEA. The CDR3 nucleotides read TGCAGCGGAAAGCGGGACTCCGGGGTTGAGCAGTTCTTC. It codes for CSGKRDSGVEQFF.

As regards this clone: Other DNA variants within this sample encode the same CDR3. The chain links TRBV30 to TRBJ2-3, with D maybe TRBD2 (7 bases). The CDR3 runs 14 residues. Germline assignment: CDR1 GTSNPN and CDR2 SVGIG (reference sequence). Trimming pared 0 bases from V and 4 bases from J, leaving 11 bases between. Written as DNA, the CDR3 is TGTGCCTGGAGTGTAGGGGGGGCCGCAGATACGCAGTATTTT. Encoded protein: CAWSVGGAADTQYF. Full variable domain (rest looked up from reference TRBV30 and TRBJ2-3): SQTIHQWPATLVQPVGSPLSLECTVEGTSNPNLYWYRQAAGRGLQLLFYSVGIGQISSEVPQNLSASRPQDRQFILSSKKLLLSDSGFYLCAWSVGGAADTQYFGPGTRLTVL.

The CDR3 bases are TGCGCCAGCAGCCAAGGAATCTACACAGATACGCAGTATTTT. It translates to CASSQGIYTDTQYF. The chain is built from TRBV4-3 and TRBJ2-3; D gene unclear. The germline V and J ends were trimmed by 1 base and 2 bases, with 7 bases remaining between them. Germline V CDR1 and CDR2: LGHNA, YSLEER. CDR3 length: 14 amino acids.

The gene calls are TRBV25-1 and TRBJ1-1; D might be TRBD1 (5 bases). This CDR3 comprises 17 residues. Trimming took off 4 bases at V and 0 bases at J, with 18 bases between the two ends. Germline V gene data show CDR1 as MGHDK and CDR2 as SYGVNS. For the CDR3, the DNA is TGTGCCAGCAGTGGCTTAGACAGCTACCTCATGAACACTGAAGCTTTCTTT. The encoded protein is CASSGLDSYLMNTEAFF. Variable domain in full (rest from reference TRBV25-1 and TRBJ1-1): EADIYQTPRYLVIGTGKKITLECSQTMGHDKMYWYQQDPGMELHLIHYSYGVNSTEKGDLSSESTVSRIRTEHFPLTLESARPSHTSQYLCASSGLDSYLMNTEAFFGQGTRLTVV.

The chain carries TRBV10-3 and TRBJ1-1, with D possibly TRBD1 on 6 matching bases. The V and J ends lost 1 base and 5 bases respectively, with 11 bases between them. From germline, CDR1 is ENHRY and CDR2 SYGVKD. The CDR3 is 14 residues long. The CDR3 region is CAISEYAGATEAFF. In nucleotides, the CDR3 is TGTGCCATCAGTGAGTACGCAGGGGCTACTGAAGCTTTCTTT.

The rearrangement links TRBV4-1 to TRBJ2-7; weak D call: TRBD2 (6 bases). V shed 0 bases and J shed 0 bases, with 18 bases lying between them. Germline V CDR1 and CDR2: MGHRA, YSYEKL. The CDR3 has 18 residues. The CDR3 spells CASSQDGVAGIGSYEQYF. DNA of the CDR3: TGCGCCAGCAGCCAAGATGGGGTCGCGGGAATCGGCTCCTACGAGCAGTACTTC.

J is TRBJ1-1 and V is TRBV6-5; D unclear. The CDR3 sequence is 11 residues long. CDR1 and CDR2 from the germline V gene are MNHEY and SVGAGI. V was pared by 6 bases and J by 9 bases, with 11 bases between. CDR3 sequence: CASRGISQAFF. CDR3 DNA sequence: TGTGCCAGCAGGGGCATTAGTCAAGCTTTCTTT.

The chain is built from TRBV6-1 and TRBJ1-6, with TRBD1 matching 7 bases. V was pared by 1 base and J by 6 bases, with 6 bases of the junction left unmatched. The CDR3 has 16 residues. Germline V CDR1 and CDR2: MNHNS, SASEGT. The chain's CDR3 is CASSEGQGRLNSPLHF. In nucleotides, the CDR3 is TGTGCCAGCAGTGAAGGACAGGGTAGGCTTAATTCACCCCTCCACTTT.

V and J are TRBV4-1 and TRBJ2-7, with D perhaps matching TRBD2 (6 bases). This CDR3 is 15 amino acids long. Trimming removed 1 base from V and 5 bases from J, with 15 bases in between. Germline V gene data show CDR1 as MGHRA and CDR2 as YSYEKL. The DNA of the CDR3 is TGCGCCAGCAGCCAAGGTAGGACGGGAGTAGACGAGCAGTACTTC. Its protein product is CASSQGRTGVDEQYF.

The chain has TRBV7-2 and TRBJ2-7, with 13 bases aligning to TRBD2. Per the germline V gene, CDR1 is SGHTA and CDR2 is FQGNSA. J was trimmed by 2 bases and V by 7 bases; bases with no gene match: 11. This CDR3 is built from 17 residues. CDR3 nucleotides: TGTGCCAGCACCGTTAGGACTAGCGGGAGCTCGACCTACGAGCAGTACTTC. Translation gives CASTVRTSGSSTYEQYF.

The CDR3 DNA is TGTGCCACACAAACAGGGTTGGACGGCTACACCTTC. Translation: CATQTGLDGYTF. The chain uses TRBV19 and TRBJ1-2, with a weak D call TRBD1 (6 bases). V was trimmed by 10 bases and J by 8 bases, leaving 17 bases between them. From germline, CDR1 is LNHDA and CDR2 SQIVND (reference sequence). The CDR3 spans 12 residues.

The V gene is TRBV7-9, the J gene TRBJ1-5, with 7 bases aligning to TRBD1. The CDR3 is made up of 13 amino acids. V was pared by 10 bases and J by 4 bases, with 7 bases of the junction left unmatched. Looked up from germline, CDR1 is SEHNR and CDR2 is FQNEAQ (reference sequence). CDR3 coding DNA: TGTGCCACCTCCGGGACAGCTAATCAGCCCCAGCATTTT. Amino acids: CATSGTANQPQHF.

The chain links TRBV5-6 to TRBJ2-5; 9 nucleotides match TRBD2. The DNA end lines up better with TRBJ2-7; the J call may be wrong. There are 17 residues in the CDR3. Germline V lookup: CDR1 SGHDT, CDR2 YYEEEE. CDR3 amino acids: CASSSLLSGGPAYEQYF. In DNA form, the CDR3 reads TGTGCCAGCAGCTCACTCCTTAGCGGGGGCCCCGCCTACGAGCAGTACTTC.

V usage is TRBV7-9 and J usage is TRBJ1-2, with 7 bases fitting TRBD1. The CDR3 totals 13 residues. Germline CDR1 and CDR2: SEHNR and FQNEAQ (reference sequence). Germline trimming cut 4 bases from V and 4 bases from J; bases unmatched to any gene: 3. The CDR3 here is CASSSPGGYGYTF. Written as DNA, the CDR3 is TGTGCCAGCAGCTCCCCAGGGGGCTATGGCTACACCTTC.

V gene TRBV2 combines with J gene TRBJ1-4; 9 bases fit TRBD1. Trimming took 6 bases from V and 5 from J; bases not matched to a gene: 4. From germline, CDR1 is SNHLY and CDR2 FYNNEI. This CDR3 contains 14 residues. Written as DNA, the CDR3 is TGTGCCAGCAGGGCGGGGACAGGGAATGAAAAACTGTTTTTT. Protein product: CASRAGTGNEKLFF.

The chain has TRBV9 and TRBJ2-7; 7 nucleotides match TRBD2. Germline V lookup: CDR1 SGDLS, CDR2 YYNGEE. This CDR3 has 16 amino acids. The trim removed 4 bases at V and 6 bases at J, leaving 16 bases unmatched. The CDR3 loop is CASSTHGTTRTTEQYF. Here the CDR3 DNA reads TGTGCCAGCAGCACCCATGGGACTACCCGTACGACCGAGCAGTACTTC.

The J gene is TRBJ2-5, the V gene TRBV6-4, with 7 bases lining up with TRBD2. The DNA matches TRBJ2-7 better at its end, which makes the J call doubtful. The CDR3 has 15 amino acids. Germline V gene sequence: CDR1 MRHNA, CDR2 SNTAGT. CDR3 in amino acids: CASSTTQRESYEQYF. For the CDR3, the DNA is TGTGCCAGCAGTACCACACAGCGGGAATCCTACGAGCAGTACTTC.

The chain has TRBV5-1 and TRBJ1-2; unclear D gene. Trimming removed 4 bases at V and 3 bases at J, with 10 bases between. The CDR3 has 13 residues. Per germline, CDR1 SGHRS and CDR2 YFSETQ. The CDR3 DNA follows: TGCGCCAGCAGCCCGCCCGGTGACTATGGCTACACCTTC. As protein: CASSPPGDYGYTF.

The chain couples TRBV23-1 to TRBJ1-4, with unresolved D. TRBV23-1 is marked as an open reading frame, function uncertain. The CDR3 runs 16 residues. Trimming removed 11 bases at V and 7 bases at J, with 26 bases between. The CDR3 bases are TGCGCCCGGAAGATCGGTCCCCACCGACGGGGTGAAAAACTGTTTTTT. Amino acids: CARKIGPHRRGEKLFF.

The V call is TRBV6-5, the J call TRBJ1-5; TRBD1 agrees at 7 bases. V trimming: 0 bases; J trimming: 4 bases; junction bases outside the gene matches: 3. The germline CDR1 and CDR2 sequences are MNHEY and SVGAGI. The CDR3 has 15 amino acids. The CDR3 region has the DNA TGTGCCAGCAGTTACTCGGGGACAGATAATCAGCCCCAGCATTTT. Translating it yields CASSYSGTDNQPQHF.